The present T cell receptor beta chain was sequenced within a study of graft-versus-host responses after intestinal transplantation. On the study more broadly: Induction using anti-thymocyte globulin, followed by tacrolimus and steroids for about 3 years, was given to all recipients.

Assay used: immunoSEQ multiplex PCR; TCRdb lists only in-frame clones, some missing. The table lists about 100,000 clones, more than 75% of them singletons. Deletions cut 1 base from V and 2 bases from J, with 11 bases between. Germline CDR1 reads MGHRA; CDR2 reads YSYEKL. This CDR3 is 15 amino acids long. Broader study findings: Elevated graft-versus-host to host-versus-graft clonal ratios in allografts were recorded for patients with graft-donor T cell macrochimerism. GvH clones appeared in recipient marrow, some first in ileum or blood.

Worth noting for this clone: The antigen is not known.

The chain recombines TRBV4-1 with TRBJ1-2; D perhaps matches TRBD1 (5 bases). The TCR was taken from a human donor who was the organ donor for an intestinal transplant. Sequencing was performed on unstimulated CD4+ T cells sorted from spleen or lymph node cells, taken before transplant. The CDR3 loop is CASSQAEGNNYGYTF. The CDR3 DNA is TGCGCCAGCAGCCAAGCGGAGGGGAACAACTATGGCTACACCTTC.